The 17 T cell receptor beta chains reported below all come from one sample, sequenced in a study of CD8 T cells in Susac syndrome. It was with random hexamers that 0.5 to 1 ug RNA was reverse transcribed. Via MiXCR, TCRdb re-called the immunoSEQ multiplex PCR reads, giving one row per CDR3 protein. The table lists roughly 130,000 distinct CDR3 sequences, roughly 96% of them singletons. Input material: CD4+ T cells from PBMCs. The receptors derive from a human donor in good health.

The chain has TRBV5-6 and TRBJ2-5; D is possibly TRBD1 or TRBD2 (6 bases each). CDR1 is SGHDT, CDR2 YYEEEE, per germline. The CDR3 is 16 residues long. Trimming shortened V by 4 bases and J by 4 bases, and 20 bases separated the two germline ends. The CDR3 is CASSPRGGTPRETQYF. The CDR3 coding sequence is TGTGCCAGCAGCCCCCGAGGGGGGACCCCTCGAGAGACCCAGTACTTC.

V and J are TRBV18 and TRBJ2-5; maybe TRBD1 (5 bases). Between the trimmed V and J ends, which lost 1 base and 5 bases, there was a span of 11 bases. The CDR3 extends over 14 amino acids. From germline, CDR1 is KGHSH and CDR2 LQKENI. The DNA for the CDR3 is TGTGCCAGCTCACCACAAAGGGGTGAGGAGACCCAGTACTTC. Amino acid sequence: CASSPQRGEETQYF.

V usage is TRBV7-2 and J usage is TRBJ1-4, with D uncertain. The CDR3 length is 16 residues. V shed 0 bases and J shed 2 bases, with 10 bases lying between them. The V gene's germline CDR1 is SGHTA and CDR2 FQGNSA. The CDR3 DNA sequence: TGTGCCAGCAGCTTAGCAGCGGGTTTCACTAATGAAAAACTGTTTTTT. Its protein is CASSLAAGFTNEKLFF.

The chain has TRBV18 and TRBJ2-3; D ambiguous. The V gene lost 6 bases and the J gene lost 0 bases, with 10 bases spanning the gap. The CDR3 extends over 14 amino acids. Germline lookup yields CDR1 KGHSH and CDR2 LQKENI. The CDR3 DNA reads TGTGCCAGCTCTACCGGACCTAGCACAGATACGCAGTATTTT. Residues: CASSTGPSTDTQYF.

The chain carries TRBV7-2 and TRBJ2-2; D uncertain. The germline V gene encodes CDR1 SGHTA and CDR2 FQGNSA. V was shortened by 1 base and J by 5 bases, with 8 bases between the two germline ends. CDR3 length equals 14 residues. The DNA for the CDR3 is TGTGCCAGCAGCTTAGGACATTCGACCGGGGAGCTGTTTTTT. Its protein is CASSLGHSTGELFF.

This chain connects TRBV28 to TRBJ2-7; 8 bases line up with TRBD2. The CDR3 has 15 residues. Trimming cost V 6 bases and J 3 bases; bases outside gene matches: 10. Germline CDR1 reads MDHEN; CDR2 reads SYDVKM. The CDR3 coding sequence is TGTGCCAGCAGCCGCCCGGGAGCGGGAGACTACGAGCAGTACTTC. Protein sequence: CASSRPGAGDYEQYF.

The rearrangement links TRBV5-1 to TRBJ2-3, with TRBD1 matching over 9 bases. The V segment lost 1 base and the J segment 6 bases; nucleotides outside the gene matches: 6. CDR1 is SGHRS and CDR2 is YFSETQ in the germline V gene. This CDR3 has 15 amino acids. CDR3 protein: CASSLSGQGVDTQYF. The CDR3, as DNA: TGCGCCAGCAGCTTGTCGGGACAGGGAGTGGATACGCAGTATTTT.

The CDR3 DNA is TGCAGCGTTGACGTGGGCACAGATACGCAGTATTTT. This codes for CSVDVGTDTQYF. V usage is TRBV29-1 and J usage is TRBJ2-3, with unresolved D. The CDR3 sequence is 12 residues long. Trimming removed 3 bases from V and 1 base from J, with 5 bases in between. CDR1 is SQVTM and CDR2 is ANQGSEA in the germline V gene.

V and J are TRBV18 and TRBJ1-1; possibly TRBD1 for D (5 bases). Germline V lookup: CDR1 KGHSH, CDR2 LQKENI. The germline V and J ends were trimmed by 6 bases and 1 base, with 9 bases remaining between them. The CDR3 totals 13 residues. In DNA form, the CDR3 reads TGTGCCAGCTCCAAGACAGAGAACACTGAAGCTTTCTTT. Its translation: CASSKTENTEAFF.

V is TRBV12-3 or TRBV12-4 and J is TRBJ1-2, with D uncertain. Trimming removed 3 bases at V and 3 bases at J, with 8 bases between. The CDR3 totals 13 residues. This chain's CDR3 is CASSFDTDYGYTF. The CDR3 DNA sequence: TGTGCCAGCAGTTTCGACACAGACTATGGCTACACCTTC.

This clonotype has only one observation. The rearrangement uses TRBV20-1 and TRBJ1-4; D possibly corresponds to TRBD1 (5 bases). Trimming left V 6 bases short and J 7 bases short, with 15 bases between. The germline V gene has CDR1 DFQATT and CDR2 SNEGSKA (reference sequence). CDR3 size: 13 residues. DNA for the CDR3: TGCAGTGCCCTGCAGGGTATCAGTGAAAAACTGTTTTTT. Its translation: CSALQGISEKLFF.

This chain links TRBV19 with TRBJ2-7; 9 bases match TRBD1. The CDR3 length is 15 residues. Germline V gene data show CDR1 as LNHDA and CDR2 as SQIVND (reference sequence). J was trimmed by 1 base and V by 5 bases; bases with no gene match: 6. Here the CDR3 reads CASSAAGTGSYEQYF. The CDR3 bases are TGTGCCAGTAGTGCCGCCGGGACAGGGTCCTACGAGCAGTACTTC.

The chain recombines TRBV27 with TRBJ2-4, with D possibly matching TRBD1 (5 bases). Trimming shortened V by 0 bases and J by 8 bases, and 11 bases separated the two germline ends. The length of the CDR3 is 14 residues. CDR1 and CDR2 (germline): MNHEY, SMNVEV (reference sequence). The CDR3 DNA reads TGTGCCAGCAGTTTATCTAGGGGCTTGGACATTCAGTACTTC. Amino acid sequence: CASSLSRGLDIQYF.

This clonotype was found once. J is TRBJ1-2 and V is TRBV29-1, with 7 bases aligning to TRBD1. The length of the CDR3 is 17 residues. Germline loops: CDR1 SQVTM, CDR2 ANQGSEA. Trimming at V came to 6 bases and at J to 5 bases, leaving 21 bases not matched to a gene. The CDR3 loop reads CSVKSGGVLPVRYGYTF. The CDR3 nucleotides are TGCAGCGTCAAATCAGGGGGGGTTTTGCCCGTGCGTTATGGCTACACCTTC.

This clonotype came up once. The genes are TRBV29-1 and TRBJ2-2, with TRBD2 identical over 10 bases. The length of the CDR3 is 16 residues. Germline V gene lookup returns CDR1 SQVTM and CDR2 ANQGSEA. Losses at the gene ends were 1 base for V and 3 bases for J; bases not matched to a gene: 5. The CDR3 DNA is TGCAGCGTTGAAGGTGGAGCGGGAGGGCACACCGGGGAGCTGTTTTTT. Protein: CSVEGGAGGHTGELFF.

V and J are TRBV3-1 and TRBJ2-2; a possible D gene is TRBD2 (7 bases). Trimming stripped 4 bases from V and 9 bases from J, with 12 bases between. This CDR3 contains 13 residues. The germline gives CDR1 LGHDT, CDR2 YNNKEL (reference sequence). The CDR3, as DNA: TGTGCCAGCAGCCCTCGGGGGGCCTGGGAGCTGTTTTTT. Protein product: CASSPRGAWELFF.

The chain uses TRBV29-1 and TRBJ2-7; D possibly matches TRBD1 or TRBD2 (5 bases each). The V gene lost 4 bases and the J gene lost 9 bases, with 22 bases spanning the gap. CDR3 length: 14 amino acids. Per germline, CDR1 SQVTM and CDR2 ANQGSEA. The CDR3 loop reads CSVVGTDALRGQYF. The CDR3, as DNA: TGCAGCGTTGTCGGGACGGATGCCCTACGAGGGCAGTACTTC.